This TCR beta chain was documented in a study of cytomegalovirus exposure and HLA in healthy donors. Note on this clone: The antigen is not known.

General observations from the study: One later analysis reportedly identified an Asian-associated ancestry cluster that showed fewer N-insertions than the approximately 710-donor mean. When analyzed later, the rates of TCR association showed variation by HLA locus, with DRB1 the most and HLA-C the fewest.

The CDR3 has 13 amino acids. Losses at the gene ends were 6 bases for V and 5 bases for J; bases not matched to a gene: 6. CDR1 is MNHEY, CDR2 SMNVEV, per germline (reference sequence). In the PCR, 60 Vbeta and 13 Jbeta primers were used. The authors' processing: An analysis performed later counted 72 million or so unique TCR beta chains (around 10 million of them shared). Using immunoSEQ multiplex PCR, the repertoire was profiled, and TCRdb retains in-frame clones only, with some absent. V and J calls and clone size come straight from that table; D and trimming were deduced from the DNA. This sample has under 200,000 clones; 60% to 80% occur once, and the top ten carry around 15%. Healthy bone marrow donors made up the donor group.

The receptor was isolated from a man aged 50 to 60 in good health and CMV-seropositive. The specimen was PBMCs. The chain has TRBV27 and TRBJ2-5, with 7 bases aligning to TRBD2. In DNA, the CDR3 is TGTGCCAGCAGCCCGGGAGGCGGGGAGACCCAGTACTTC. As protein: CASSPGGGETQYF.